The entry that follows covers one T cell receptor beta chain sequence. The antigen is unknown. These data come from a study of T-cell memory formation after mild COVID-19. The study, taken as a whole, reports: Contracting clones from day 15 to 85 had balanced CD4/CD8; later expanders favoured CD4+.

Germline lookup yields CDR1 MGHDK and CDR2 SYGVNS. V shed 8 bases and J shed 5 bases, with 10 bases lying between them. The CDR3 totals 13 residues. From 5'RACE with constant-segment primers came TCR alpha and TCR beta cDNA libraries that carried sample barcodes and UMIs. MiXCR, run by TCRdb on the 5' RACE reads, gives a single entry per CDR3 protein. The sample records under 300,000 distinct CDR3 sequences, approximately 8% being singletons. The J gene is TRBJ1-6, the V gene TRBV25-1, with D uncertain. The sample taken for sequencing was PBMCs or a T cell subset sorted from them (not recorded which). This sequence was found in a man between 18 and 35 years old who had mild COVID-19 (a few samples of this study predate the infection). Cell type and time point are not known. Written as DNA, the CDR3 is TGTGCCAGCTCCTACACGGATAATTCACCCCTCCACTTT. Protein product: CASSYTDNSPLHF.